This paragraph covers one T cell receptor beta chain sequence. No cognate antigen has been identified for it. Base qualities are not at hand, and no much larger clone is one base apart. At diagnosis, tumor, uninvolved tumor-adjacent lung and peripheral blood were collected and then preserved as a mix of FFPE and fresh-frozen material. For TCR repertoire profiling, the blood samples were analyzed as peripheral blood mononuclear cells. TCR beta CDR3 regions were sequenced from DNA using the immunoSEQ Assay. Per the source publication's procedure: To compute T cell density, TCR beta template counts were normalized to usable DNA, which was estimated by amplifying housekeeping genes. Using the preseqR package, richness was estimated by extrapolating to 120,000 templates for tissue samples and 400,000 templates for PBMC samples. Clonality was defined as one minus Pielou's evenness. To identify tissue-enriched TCRs, differential abundance testing was run on productive amino-acid clonotypes with a minimum total count of 5 and an alpha of 0.1. Repertoire overlap between compartments was quantified with the Jaccard Index and Morisita Overlap Index. GLIPH grouped TCR beta CDR3s together with public tetramer-defined viral CDR3s, and a viral motif had to include at least three viral sequences and show V-gene enrichment. Not all clones reach the TCRdb copy of this immuneACCESS table, which keeps in-frame sequences only. Checked studies attribute under half of the gap to unresolved V genes and leave the rest unexplained. That table gives V, J and clone size, and the DNA gave D and trimming. Here the sample has roughly 72,000 clones; around 81% occur a single time. Of the sample, 7.5% to 10% is held by the ten largest clones.

The junction shows trimming of 2 bases on V and 7 bases on J, plus 17 bases between the germline ends. The germline V gene (reference sequence) supplies CDR1 GTSNPN and CDR2 SVGIG. The CDR3, cysteine through phenylalanine, is 15 amino acids long. CDR3 DNA only is kept here, 45 bases in frame from base 1. These data originate in a study of T cells in localized non-small cell lung cancer (dated by TCRdb to 2018 to 2021). Looking at the study overall: Comparing tumors with uninvolved tumor-adjacent lungs, the study looked at the T cell repertoires of roughly 250 patients with early-stage NSCLC. The cohort comprised roughly 220 treatment-naïve NSCLC patients with resected, localized lung tumors. A mean age of approximately 66 years was recorded for the NSCLC patients, of whom around 120 were male and 107 were female. Results the study describes overall, beyond this receptor: Multi-region tumor sequencing was not performed, so intratumor heterogeneity could not be excluded. Higher blood T cell density associated with longer overall survival, while higher adjacent-lung clonality associated with shorter survival. Because the study design was exploratory, TCR variables were selected using unadjusted p-values without false-discovery rate correction. A median of around 50 of the top 100 tumor clones turned up in the paired uninvolved adjacent lung, and 28 of those clones also ranked among the top 100 of that same adjacent lung. The highest T cell clonality was observed in uninvolved tumor-adjacent lung, where clonality exceeded that of tumor, suggesting that antigenic responses were more focused in uninvolved tumor-adjacent lung.

The receptor was isolated from a female donor at least 60 years old with stage I lung adenocarcinoma. This sample comprised peripheral blood, obtained before any cancer treatment. The chain employs TRBV30 and TRBJ1-4; TRBD1 might be the D gene, on 5 matching bases. DNA sequence: TGTGCCTGGAGTACACAGGCAGTGTCGGGTGAAAAACTGTTTTTT. This is translated as CAWSTQAVSGEKLFF.